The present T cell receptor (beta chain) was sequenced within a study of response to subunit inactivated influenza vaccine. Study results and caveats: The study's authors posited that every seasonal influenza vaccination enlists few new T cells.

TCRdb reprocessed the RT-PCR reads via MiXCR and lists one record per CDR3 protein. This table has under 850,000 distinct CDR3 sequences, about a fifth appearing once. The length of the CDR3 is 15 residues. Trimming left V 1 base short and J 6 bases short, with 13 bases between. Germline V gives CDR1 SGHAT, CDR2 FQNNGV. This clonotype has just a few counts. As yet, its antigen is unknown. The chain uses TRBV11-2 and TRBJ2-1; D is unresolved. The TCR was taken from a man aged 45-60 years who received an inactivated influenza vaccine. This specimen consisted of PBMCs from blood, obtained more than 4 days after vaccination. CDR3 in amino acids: CASSLGTVRSNEQFF. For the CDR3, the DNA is TGTGCCAGCAGCTTAGGGACGGTTCGGTCCAATGAGCAGTTCTTC.